This T cell receptor beta chain was sequenced in a study of cytomegalovirus exposure and HLA in healthy donors. Germline CDR1 MNHEY, CDR2 SMNVEV (reference sequence). CDR3 length: 14 amino acids. V lost 8 bases and J lost 3; bases outside the gene matches: 10. Likely unrecorded immune exposures existed in these nominally healthy donors. The PCR used 60 Vbeta and 13 Jbeta primers. Assay used: immunoSEQ multiplex PCR; TCRdb lists only in-frame clones, some missing. The sample lists about 140,000 clones, 75% to 85% occurring once. Material for sequencing was PBMCs. The origin of this receptor is a young woman in good health and CMV-seropositive. J is TRBJ2-7 and V is TRBV27; 7 bases map to TRBD2. This CDR3 is CASSLGRANYEQYF. The DNA of the CDR3 is TGTGCCAGCTCTCTGGGGAGGGCGAACTACGAGCAGTACTTC.